The clone carrying this T cell receptor beta chain occurred a few times. Its target is unknown. The data were obtained in a study of beta chain features in type 1 diabetes. Reverse transcribing all isolated RNA meant expressed TCRB transcripts were sequenced. This table comes from immunoSEQ multiplex PCR, and its TCRdb copy is limited to in-frame clones, with some not included. The sample yields under 400,000 clones, 13% to 15% seen once. Study-wide findings and caveats: For patients, the naive, central memory and Treg TCRB repertoires appeared more alike than for healthy donors.

V lost 4 bases to trimming and J lost 7 bases; unmatched junction nucleotides: 8. This CDR3 is 15 amino acids long. In germline, CDR1 is SGDLS, CDR2 YYNGEE. This chain uses TRBV9 with TRBJ2-1; 10 bases are a match to TRBD2. Material: central memory CD4+ T cells from blood. The clonotype originates from a man younger than 40 in good health. CDR3 loop: CASSPLAGERNEQFF. The CDR3 bases are TGTGCCAGCAGCCCTCTAGCGGGAGAGAGAAATGAGCAGTTCTTC.